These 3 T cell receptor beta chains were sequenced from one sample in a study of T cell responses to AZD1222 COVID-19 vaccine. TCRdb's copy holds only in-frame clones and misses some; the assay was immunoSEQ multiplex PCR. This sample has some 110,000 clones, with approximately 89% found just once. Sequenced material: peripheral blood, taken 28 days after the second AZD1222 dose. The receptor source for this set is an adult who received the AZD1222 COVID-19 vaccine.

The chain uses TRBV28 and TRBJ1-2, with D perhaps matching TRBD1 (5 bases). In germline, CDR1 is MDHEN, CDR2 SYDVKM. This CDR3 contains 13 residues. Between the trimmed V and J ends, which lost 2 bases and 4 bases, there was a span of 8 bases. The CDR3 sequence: CASSLGGPYGYTF. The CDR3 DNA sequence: TGTGCCAGCAGTTTAGGGGGTCCCTATGGCTACACCTTC.

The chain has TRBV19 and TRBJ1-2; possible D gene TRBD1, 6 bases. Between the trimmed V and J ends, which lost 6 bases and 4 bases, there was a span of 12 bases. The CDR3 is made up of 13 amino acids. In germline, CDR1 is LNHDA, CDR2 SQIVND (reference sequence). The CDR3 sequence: CASSRQDIYGYTF. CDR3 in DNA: TGTGCCAGTAGCCGACAGGATATCTATGGCTACACCTTC.

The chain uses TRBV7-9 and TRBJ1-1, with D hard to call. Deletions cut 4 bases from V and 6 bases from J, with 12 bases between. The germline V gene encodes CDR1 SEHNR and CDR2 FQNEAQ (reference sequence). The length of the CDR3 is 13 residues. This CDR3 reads CASSSPLGPEAFF. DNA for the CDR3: TGTGCCAGCAGCTCGCCTCTGGGCCCTGAAGCTTTCTTT.